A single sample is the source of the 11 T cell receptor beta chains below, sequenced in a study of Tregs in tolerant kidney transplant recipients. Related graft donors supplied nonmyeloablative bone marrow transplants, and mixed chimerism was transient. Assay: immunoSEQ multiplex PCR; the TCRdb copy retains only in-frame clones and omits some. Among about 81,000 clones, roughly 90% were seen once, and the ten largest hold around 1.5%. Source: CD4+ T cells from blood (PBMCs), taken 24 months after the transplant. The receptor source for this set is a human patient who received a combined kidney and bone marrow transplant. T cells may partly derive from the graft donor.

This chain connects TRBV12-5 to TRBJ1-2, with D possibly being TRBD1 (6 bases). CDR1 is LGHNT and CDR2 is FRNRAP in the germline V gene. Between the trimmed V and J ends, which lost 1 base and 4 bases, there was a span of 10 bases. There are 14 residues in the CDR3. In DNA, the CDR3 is TGTGCTAGTGGTTTGGGCCGGGACATCTATGGCTACACCTTC. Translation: CASGLGRDIYGYTF.

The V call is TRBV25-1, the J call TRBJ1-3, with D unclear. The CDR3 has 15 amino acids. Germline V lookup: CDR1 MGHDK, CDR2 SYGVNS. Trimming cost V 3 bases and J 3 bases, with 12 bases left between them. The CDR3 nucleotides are TGTGCCAGCAGTGACGACTGGGCGGGTGGAAACACCATATATTTT. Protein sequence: CASSDDWAGGNTIYF.

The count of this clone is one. CDR3 sequence reads: CASSQDLDRGREQYF. The CDR3 region has the DNA TGCGCCAGCAGCCAAGATCTGGACAGGGGGCGAGAGCAGTACTTC. V and J are TRBV4-1 and TRBJ2-7; TRBD1 matches at 11 bases. Germline values: CDR1 MGHRA, CDR2 YSYEKL. The CDR3 has 15 residues. Unmatched junction bases numbered 5, after V lost 0 bases and J lost 7 bases.

CDR3 DNA sequence: TGTGCCAGCAGCCAAGGGAGGGGACCCTACAATGAGCAGTTCTTC. This sequence encodes CASSQGRGPYNEQFF. The chain uses TRBV4-2 and TRBJ2-1; D might be TRBD2 (6 bases). Germline loops: CDR1 LGHNA, CDR2 YNFKEQ. There are 15 residues in the CDR3. The V end was cut by 1 base, the J end by 2 bases, with 9 bases between.

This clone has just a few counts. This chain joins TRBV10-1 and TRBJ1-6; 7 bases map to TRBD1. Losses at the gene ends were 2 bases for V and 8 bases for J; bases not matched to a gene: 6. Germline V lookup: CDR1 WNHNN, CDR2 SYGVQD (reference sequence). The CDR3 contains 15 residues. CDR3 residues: CASSEEPGQYSPLHF. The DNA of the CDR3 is TGCGCCAGCAGTGAGGAGCCGGGACAGTATTCACCCCTCCACTTT.

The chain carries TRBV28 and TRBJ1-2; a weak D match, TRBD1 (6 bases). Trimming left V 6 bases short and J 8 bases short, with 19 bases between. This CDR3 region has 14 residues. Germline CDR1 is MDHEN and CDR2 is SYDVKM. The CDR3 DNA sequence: TGTGCCAGCAGCACTCCGGGGGGCGCATCAGGCTACACCTTC. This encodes CASSTPGGASGYTF.

This CDR3 reads CASSSEGPWGDTDTQYF. In DNA, the CDR3 is TGTGCCAGCAGCTCAGAGGGTCCATGGGGGGACACAGATACGCAGTATTTT. The chain links TRBV5-6 to TRBJ2-3; TRBD2 might be the D (6 bases). The CDR3 has 17 residues. V was shortened by 3 bases and J by 2 bases, with 19 bases between the two germline ends. Germline CDR1 SGHDT, CDR2 YYEEEE.

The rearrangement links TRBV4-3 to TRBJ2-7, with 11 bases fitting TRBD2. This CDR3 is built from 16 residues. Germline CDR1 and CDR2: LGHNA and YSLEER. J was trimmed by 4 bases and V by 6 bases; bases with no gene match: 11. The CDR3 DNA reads TGCGCCAGCAGTACCGTAGCGGGAGGGCCCCCTTACGAGCAGTACTTC. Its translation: CASSTVAGGPPYEQYF.

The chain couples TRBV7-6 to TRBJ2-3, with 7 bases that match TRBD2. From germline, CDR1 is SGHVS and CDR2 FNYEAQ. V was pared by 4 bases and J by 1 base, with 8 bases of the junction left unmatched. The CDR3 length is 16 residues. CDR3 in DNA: TGTGCCAGCAGCTCCTCAGCGGGACCTGGCACAGATACGCAGTATTTT. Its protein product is CASSSSAGPGTDTQYF.

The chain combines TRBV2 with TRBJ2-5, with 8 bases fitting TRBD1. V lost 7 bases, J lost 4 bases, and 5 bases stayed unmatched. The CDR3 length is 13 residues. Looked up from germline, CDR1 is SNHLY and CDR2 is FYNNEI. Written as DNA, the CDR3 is TGTGCCAGCACAGGACAGGGAGGAGAGACCCAGTACTTC. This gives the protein CASTGQGGETQYF.

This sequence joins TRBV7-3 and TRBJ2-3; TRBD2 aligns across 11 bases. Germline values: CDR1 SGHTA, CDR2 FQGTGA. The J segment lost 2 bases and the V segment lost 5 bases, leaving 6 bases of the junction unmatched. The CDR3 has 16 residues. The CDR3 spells CASSSRSGGATDTQYF. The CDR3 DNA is TGTGCCAGCAGCAGCCGTAGCGGGGGGGCCACAGATACGCAGTATTTT.